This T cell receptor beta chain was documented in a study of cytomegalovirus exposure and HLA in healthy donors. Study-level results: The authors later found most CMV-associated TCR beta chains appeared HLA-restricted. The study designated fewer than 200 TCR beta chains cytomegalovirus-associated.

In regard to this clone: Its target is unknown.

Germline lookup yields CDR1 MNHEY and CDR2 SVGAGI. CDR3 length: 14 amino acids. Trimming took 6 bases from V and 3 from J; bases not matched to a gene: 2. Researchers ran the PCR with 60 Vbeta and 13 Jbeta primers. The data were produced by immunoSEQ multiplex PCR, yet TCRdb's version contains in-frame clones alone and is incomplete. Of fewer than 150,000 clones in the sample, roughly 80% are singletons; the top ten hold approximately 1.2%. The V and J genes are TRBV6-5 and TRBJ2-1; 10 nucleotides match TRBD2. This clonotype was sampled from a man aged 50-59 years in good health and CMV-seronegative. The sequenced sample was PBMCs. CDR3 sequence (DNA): TGTGCCAGCAGAGCGGGAGGGCTCTACAATGAGCAGTTCTTC. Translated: CASRAGGLYNEQFF.